This T cell receptor beta chain was recovered during a study of Graves' ophthalmopathy and Graves' hyperthyroidism. Study context: Peripheral blood (taken before any treatment) was collected at initial diagnosis.

Hyperthyroidism patients, all newly diagnosed, had under 2 months' duration and ages of 18 to 65. A 10 ml volume of fresh peripheral blood provided the PBMCs. This clonotype was counted a few times. RNA served as the template for amplifying TCR beta CDR3 regions. HTBI-primed RT-PCR formed the first round, and a multiplex PCR formed the second. From the multiplex PCR reads, TCRdb called clonotypes with MiXCR, one entry per CDR3 protein. Seen here are 300,000 to 450,000 distinct CDR3 sequences, about a sixth observed once, and the top ten hold roughly 2.3%. The sequence came from an adult woman with stable Graves' hyperthyroidism. What was sequenced was peripheral blood.

Written as DNA, the CDR3 is TGTGCCAGTACTGCGGTAATGTTTTTGGGCGGCGACTCTGGGGCCAACGTCCTGACTTTC. Translated: CASTAVMFLGGDSGANVLTF. This rearrangement joins TRBV19 to TRBJ2-6, with D unresolved. Germline CDR1 reads LNHDA; CDR2 reads SQIVND (reference sequence). The V and J ends lost 7 bases and 0 bases respectively, with 25 bases between them. This CDR3 comprises 20 residues.